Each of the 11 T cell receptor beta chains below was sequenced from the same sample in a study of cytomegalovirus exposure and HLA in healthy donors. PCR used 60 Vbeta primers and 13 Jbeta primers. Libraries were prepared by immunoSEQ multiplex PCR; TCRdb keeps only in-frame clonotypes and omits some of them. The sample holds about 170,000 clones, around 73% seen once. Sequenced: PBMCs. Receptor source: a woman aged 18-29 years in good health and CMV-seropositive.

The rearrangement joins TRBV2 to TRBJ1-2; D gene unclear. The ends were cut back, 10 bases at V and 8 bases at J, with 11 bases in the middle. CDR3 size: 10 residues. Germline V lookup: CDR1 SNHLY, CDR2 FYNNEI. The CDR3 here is CATRGSGYTF. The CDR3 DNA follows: TGTGCCACCCGAGGCTCAGGCTACACCTTC.

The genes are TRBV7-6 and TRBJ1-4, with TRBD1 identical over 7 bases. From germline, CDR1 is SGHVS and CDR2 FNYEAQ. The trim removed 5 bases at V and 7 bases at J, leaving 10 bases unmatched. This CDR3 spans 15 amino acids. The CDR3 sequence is CASSARQGYIEKLFF. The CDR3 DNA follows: TGTGCCAGCAGCGCAAGACAGGGATATATTGAAAAACTGTTTTTT.

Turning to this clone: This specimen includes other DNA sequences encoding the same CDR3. The CDR3 coding sequence is TGCGCCAGCAGCTTTAGCGGGGCCTCCACAGATACGCAGTATTTT. It translates to CASSFSGASTDTQYF. The V and J genes are TRBV5-1 and TRBJ2-3, with 8 bases lining up with TRBD2. Trimming cost V 2 bases and J 2 bases; bases outside gene matches: 4. This CDR3 is 15 amino acids long. Germline CDR1 SGHRS, CDR2 YFSETQ.

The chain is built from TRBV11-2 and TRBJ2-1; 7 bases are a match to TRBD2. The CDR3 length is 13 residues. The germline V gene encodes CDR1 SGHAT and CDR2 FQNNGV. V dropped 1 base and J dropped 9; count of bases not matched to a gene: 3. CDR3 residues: CASSLASSGEQFF. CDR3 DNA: TGTGCCAGCAGCTTAGCGTCTAGCGGTGAGCAGTTCTTC.

CDR3 DNA: TGTGCCAGTGGGGGAGGGACTGAAGCTTTCTTT. It yields the protein CASGGGTEAFF. The rearrangement uses TRBV9 and TRBJ1-1; weak D call: TRBD1 (5 bases). The CDR3 runs to 11 residues. V lost 8 bases to trimming and J lost 5 bases, with 10 bases between them. Germline CDR1 and CDR2: SGDLS and YYNGEE.

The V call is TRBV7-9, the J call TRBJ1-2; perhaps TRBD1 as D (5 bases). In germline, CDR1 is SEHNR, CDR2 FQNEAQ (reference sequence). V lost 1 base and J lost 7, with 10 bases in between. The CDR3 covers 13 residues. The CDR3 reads CASSLDKGIGYTF. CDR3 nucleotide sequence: TGTGCCAGCAGCTTAGACAAGGGGATTGGCTACACCTTC.

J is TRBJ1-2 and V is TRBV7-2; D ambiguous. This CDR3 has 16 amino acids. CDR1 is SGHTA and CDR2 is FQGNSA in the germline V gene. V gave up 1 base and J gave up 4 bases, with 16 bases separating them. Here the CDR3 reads CASSLEGGRAFYGYTF. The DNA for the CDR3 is TGTGCCAGCAGCTTAGAGGGAGGGAGAGCCTTCTATGGCTACACCTTC.

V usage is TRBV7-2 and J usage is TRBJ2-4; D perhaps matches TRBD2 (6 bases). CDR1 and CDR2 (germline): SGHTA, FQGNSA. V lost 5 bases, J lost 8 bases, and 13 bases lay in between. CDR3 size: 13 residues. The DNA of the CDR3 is TGTGCCAGCAGCGCGGGGCAGTGGGACATTCAGTACTTC. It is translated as CASSAGQWDIQYF.

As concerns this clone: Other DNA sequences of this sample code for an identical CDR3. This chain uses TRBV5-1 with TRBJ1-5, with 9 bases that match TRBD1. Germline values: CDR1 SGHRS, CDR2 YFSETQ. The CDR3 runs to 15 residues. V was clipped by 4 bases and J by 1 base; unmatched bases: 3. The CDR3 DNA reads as TGCGCCAGCAGCCTGGACAGGGGAAGCAATCAGCCCCAGCATTTT. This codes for CASSLDRGSNQPQHF.

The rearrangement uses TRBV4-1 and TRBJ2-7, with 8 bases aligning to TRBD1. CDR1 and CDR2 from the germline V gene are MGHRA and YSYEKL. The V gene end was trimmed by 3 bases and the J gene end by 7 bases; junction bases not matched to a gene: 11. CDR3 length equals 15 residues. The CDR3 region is CASSQLETGAGEQYF. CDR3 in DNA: TGCGCCAGCAGCCAGCTCGAGACAGGGGCCGGGGAGCAGTACTTC.

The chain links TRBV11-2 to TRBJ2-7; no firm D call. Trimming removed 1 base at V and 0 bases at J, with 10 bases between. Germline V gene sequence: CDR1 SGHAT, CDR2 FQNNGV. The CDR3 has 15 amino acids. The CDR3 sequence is CASSLVATRSYEQYF. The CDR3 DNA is TGTGCCAGCAGCTTAGTGGCCACACGCTCCTACGAGCAGTACTTC.